By sample share, the clone carrying this T cell receptor (beta chain) is medium-sized. The antigen is not known. A read error may produce the germline difference seen at one junction end. Per the authors' pipeline: The study built a papillary thyroid cancer distant-metastasis classifier from CDR3 differences across clinicopathological groups. TCRdb reanalyzed the PCR reads via MiXCR. The V and J calls were determined by TCRdb, not by the authors. The table records about 40,000 clones, about 15% of them present only once. Patients had received no treatment of any kind before thyroid surgery. The CDR3 has 13 residues. Germline V gene sequence: CDR1 LNHDA, CDR2 SQIVND (reference sequence). This sample was taken from a study of metastatic and nonmetastatic thyroid tumors. Study-level information: The comparison covered peripheral blood and tumor or nodule tissue in malignant and benign thyroid patients. The study, taken as a whole, reports: Versus benign nodules, malignant thyroid tumors reportedly had significantly higher TCR beta diversity, in blood and tumor.

The rearrangement joins TRBV19 to TRBJ1-1; D is undetermined. The receptor's source is a female donor with papillary thyroid cancer or a benign thyroid nodule (not recorded which). Some clones in this sample may be carry-over from other donors' samples. The sample taken for sequencing was blood. Written as DNA, the CDR3 is TGTGCCAGTAGTTTAGACGGGGACACTGAAGCTTTCTTT. Its translation is CASSLDGDTEAFF.